Following are 26 T cell receptor beta chains from one sample sequenced in a study of memory CD4+ T cells and cytomegalovirus serostatus. The sort gate was single viable CD3+CD4+CD8-CD45RO+ cells for memory CD4+ T cells. Measured with immunoSEQ multiplex PCR; TCRdb has only the in-frame clones, and not every one. The data contain some 52,000 clones, around 77% of them singletons. The sequenced material came from memory CD4+ T cells from blood. Every receptor here comes from an adult in good health and CMV-seronegative.

The V gene is TRBV7-6, the J gene TRBJ2-7; the match to TRBD2 covers 7 bases. The CDR3 is made up of 15 amino acids. CDR1 and CDR2 from the germline V gene are SGHVS and FNYEAQ. V shed 1 base and J 1 base; nucleotides not matched to a gene: 4. The CDR3: CASSLGDGGSYEQYF. The CDR3, as DNA: TGTGCCAGCAGCTTAGGGGACGGGGGGTCCTACGAGCAGTACTTC.

The V and J genes are TRBV7-8 and TRBJ1-2; D is possibly TRBD1 (6 bases). The CDR3 length is 16 residues. In germline, CDR1 is SGHVS, CDR2 FQNEAQ. Trimming pared 1 base from V and 3 bases from J, leaving 15 bases between. CDR3 amino acids: CASSLGGGSRDYGYTF. In DNA form, the CDR3 reads TGTGCCAGCAGCTTAGGAGGGGGATCGAGGGACTATGGCTACACCTTC.

The V call is TRBV5-1, the J call TRBJ1-1; no reliable D call. V shed 0 bases and J shed 0 bases, with 15 bases lying between them. In germline, CDR1 is SGHRS, CDR2 YFSETQ. The CDR3 covers 17 residues. CDR3 loop: CASSLESAIAMNTEAFF. CDR3 nucleotide sequence: TGCGCCAGCAGCTTGGAGTCTGCGATAGCCATGAACACTGAAGCTTTCTTT. Full variable domain (missing parts from reference TRBV5-1 and TRBJ1-1): KAGVTQTPRYLIKTRGQQVTLSCSPISGHRSVSWYQQTPGQGLQFLFEYFSETQRNKGNFPGRFSGRQFSNSRSEMNVSTLELGDSALYLCASSLESAIAMNTEAFFGQGTRLTVV.

J is TRBJ2-7 and V is TRBV9; tentatively, D is TRBD2 (6 bases). Germline V gives CDR1 SGDLS, CDR2 YYNGEE. CDR3 length: 16 residues. V dropped 3 bases and J dropped 5 bases, with 21 bases sitting between them. The CDR3 is CASSGDGRGSWDEQYF. The CDR3 nucleotides read TGTGCCAGCAGCGGCGACGGTCGGGGGTCTTGGGACGAGCAGTACTTC.

The sample holds one count of this clone. The CDR3 is CASSPYNLETQYF. Written as DNA, the CDR3 is TGTGCCAGCAGCCCCTATAATCTGGAGACCCAGTACTTC. The chain couples TRBV7-2 to TRBJ2-5; D gene unclear. The germline V and J ends were trimmed by 5 bases and 5 bases, with 12 bases remaining between them. The CDR3 covers 13 residues. CDR1 and CDR2 (germline): SGHTA, FQGNSA.

With regard to this clone: A junction boundary mismatches the germline segment, possibly from a read error. This chain uses TRBV5-1 with TRBJ1-2, with TRBD1 matching 7 bases. From germline, CDR1 is SGHRS and CDR2 YFSETQ. The CDR3 is 14 amino acids. CDR3 region: CASSPTGPLYGYTF. The CDR3 DNA sequence: TGTGCCAGCAGCCCGACAGGGCCCCTCTATGGCTACACCTTC.

The chain uses TRBV5-1 and TRBJ2-7; 10 bases agree with TRBD2. There are 14 residues in the CDR3. The V segment lost 2 bases and the J segment 6 bases; nucleotides outside the gene matches: 5. Germline CDR1 and CDR2: SGHRS and YFSETQ. The CDR3 DNA sequence: TGCGCCAGCAGCTTAGCGGGAGGGATCGGCGAGCAGTACTTC. It yields the protein CASSLAGGIGEQYF.

The chain uses TRBV2 and TRBJ2-7; 10 nucleotides agree with TRBD2. The CDR3 is 14 amino acids. Losses at the gene ends were 6 bases for V and 2 bases for J; bases not matched to a gene: 4. Germline CDR1 is SNHLY and CDR2 is FYNNEI. CDR3 sequence reads: CASRRSGGAYEQYF. CDR3 coding DNA: TGTGCCAGCAGGAGGAGCGGGGGGGCCTACGAGCAGTACTTC. The complete variable domain, with remaining parts taken from reference TRBV2 and TRBJ2-7, reads EPEVTQTPSHQVTQMGQEVILRCVPISNHLYFYWYRQILGQKVEFLVSFYNNEISEKSEIFDDQFSVERPDGSNFTLKIRSTKLEDSAMYFCASRRSGGAYEQYFGPGTRLTVT.

The chain links TRBV5-1 to TRBJ2-7, with D uncertain. Germline V CDR1 and CDR2: SGHRS, YFSETQ. Trimming took 3 bases from V and 0 from J, leaving 7 bases between them. The CDR3 totals 13 residues. CDR3 loop: CASSSRSSYEQYF. The CDR3 nucleotides are TGCGCCAGCAGCTCAAGGAGCTCCTACGAGCAGTACTTC. The full variable domain, completed using reference TRBV5-1 and TRBJ2-7, is KAGVTQTPRYLIKTRGQQVTLSCSPISGHRSVSWYQQTPGQGLQFLFEYFSETQRNKGNFPGRFSGRQFSNSRSEMNVSTLELGDSALYLCASSSRSSYEQYFGPGTRLTVT.

This clone was found a few times. The chain recombines TRBV19 with TRBJ2-3; D is uncertain. Germline CDR1 and CDR2: LNHDA and SQIVND (reference sequence). The CDR3 totals 13 residues. V was cut by 1 base and J by 4 bases, with 6 bases left in between. CDR3 nucleotide sequence: TGTGCCAGTAGTATAGCCTGGCCAGATACGCAGTATTTT. It is translated as CASSIAWPDTQYF.

J is TRBJ2-3 and V is TRBV5-6; D may be TRBD1 (6 bases). Germline CDR1 SGHDT, CDR2 YYEEEE. With 3 bases removed from V and 4 bases from J, the gap between germline ends came to 15 bases. CDR3 length equals 15 residues. CDR3 amino acids: CASSSYRVSADTQYF. The CDR3 coding sequence is TGTGCCAGCAGCTCCTACAGGGTTTCGGCAGATACGCAGTATTTT. The variable domain in full, with the rest retrieved from reference TRBV5-6 and TRBJ2-3, is DAGVTQSPTHLIKTRGQQVTLRCSPKSGHDTVSWYQQALGQGPQFIFQYYEEEERQRGNFPDRFSGHQFPNYSSELNVNALLLGDSALYLCASSSYRVSADTQYFGPGTRLTVL.

The table lists this clone with a few counts. The rearrangement joins TRBV28 to TRBJ1-1, with D hard to call. The CDR3 is made up of 13 amino acids. The V gene lost 7 bases and the J gene lost 0 bases, with 9 bases spanning the gap. Germline CDR1 is MDHEN and CDR2 is SYDVKM. The CDR3 coding sequence is TGTGCCAGCATACACTATATGAACACTGAAGCTTTCTTT. Amino acid sequence: CASIHYMNTEAFF.

The genes are TRBV11-1 and TRBJ2-7, with D perhaps given as TRBD1 or TRBD2 (5 bases each). Germline V gene lookup returns CDR1 SGHAT and CDR2 FQDESV (reference sequence). V shed 5 bases and J shed 2 bases, with 16 bases lying between them. This CDR3 contains 15 residues. The CDR3 here is CASSRTGTPPYEQYF. CDR3 nucleotide sequence: TGTGCCAGCAGCCGGACCGGGACCCCTCCCTACGAGCAGTACTTC.

V gene TRBV2 combines with J gene TRBJ2-5; possible D gene TRBD1, 5 bases. This CDR3 has 13 residues. Germline V lookup: CDR1 SNHLY, CDR2 FYNNEI. V was cut by 3 bases and J by 1 base, with 6 bases left in between. CDR3 residues: CASSETAQETQYF. The CDR3 coding sequence is TGTGCCAGCAGTGAGACAGCCCAAGAGACCCAGTACTTC.

The chain combines TRBV10-3 with TRBJ1-4, with D unclear. Germline CDR1 is ENHRY and CDR2 is SYGVKD. V lost 3 bases, J lost 4 bases, and 12 bases lay in between. The CDR3 is 15 residues long. CDR3 nucleotide sequence: TGTGCCATCAGTGATTTTAACAACCGTAATGAAAAACTGTTTTTT. Its protein is CAISDFNNRNEKLFF.

V usage is TRBV7-2 and J usage is TRBJ1-3; 9 bases are shared with TRBD1. Trimming took 9 bases from V and 3 from J; bases not matched to a gene: 9. The V gene's germline CDR1 is SGHTA and CDR2 FQGNSA. The length of the CDR3 is 15 residues. The CDR3 reads CASRVTTGGGNTIYF. CDR3 DNA sequence: TGTGCCAGTCGCGTTACGACAGGGGGTGGAAACACCATATATTTT.

V is TRBV2 and J is TRBJ2-1; D is ambiguous. The CDR3 consists of 15 residues. In germline, CDR1 is SNHLY, CDR2 FYNNEI. V dropped 4 bases and J dropped 0 bases, with 10 bases sitting between them. CDR3 region: CASSAGFRSYNEQFF. Written as DNA, the CDR3 is TGTGCCAGCAGTGCGGGTTTTCGCTCCTACAATGAGCAGTTCTTC.

This sequence joins TRBV28 and TRBJ2-5, with D perhaps TRBD2 (6 bases). The CDR3 totals 15 residues. V was cut by 2 bases and J by 5 bases, with 15 bases left in between. The germline CDR1 and CDR2 sequences are MDHEN and SYDVKM. The CDR3 region has the DNA TGTGCCAGCAGTTTAGGGGAGGTCGGCGGGGAGACCCAGTACTTC. Protein: CASSLGEVGGETQYF.

The CDR3 is CASTKQRQGARNEQFF. DNA for the CDR3: TGTGCCAGCACCAAGCAGAGGCAGGGGGCTCGCAATGAGCAGTTCTTC. The chain joins TRBV7-2 to TRBJ2-1; TRBD1 matches at 8 bases. Germline lookup yields CDR1 SGHTA and CDR2 FQGNSA. This CDR3 has 16 residues. V lost 7 bases and J lost 6; bases outside the gene matches: 14.

The chain employs TRBV5-1 and TRBJ2-7, with D hard to call. Deletions cut 5 bases from V and 0 bases from J, with 6 bases between. Germline assignment: CDR1 SGHRS and CDR2 YFSETQ. The CDR3 has 12 amino acids. The chain's CDR3 is CASSFSSYEQYF. Here the CDR3 DNA reads TGCGCCAGCAGTTTTAGCTCCTACGAGCAGTACTTC.

The chain employs TRBV14 and TRBJ2-5; TRBD2 agrees at 12 bases. The CDR3 loop spans 15 amino acids. Losses at the gene ends were 2 bases for V and 4 bases for J; bases not matched to a gene: 2. Germline V gives CDR1 SGHDN, CDR2 FVKESK. The CDR3 is CASSQKGLAGETQYF. The CDR3 nucleotides are TGTGCCAGCAGCCAAAAGGGACTAGCGGGAGAGACCCAGTACTTC.

The chain is built from TRBV5-1 and TRBJ2-3; tentative D call: TRBD1 (6 bases). The CDR3 is 16 residues long. Trimming cost V 4 bases and J 2 bases, with 17 bases left between them. Germline V gives CDR1 SGHRS, CDR2 YFSETQ. The CDR3 loop is CASSAGALPPTDTQYF. The CDR3 DNA reads as TGCGCCAGCAGCGCAGGGGCCCTACCACCCACAGATACGCAGTATTTT.

The V call is TRBV2, the J call TRBJ2-2; perhaps TRBD2 as D (6 bases). The CDR3 runs to 13 residues. Deletions cut 6 bases from V and 6 bases from J, with 11 bases between. Germline CDR1 is SNHLY and CDR2 is FYNNEI. CDR3 sequence (DNA): TGTGCCAGCAGGGGAGGATGGTCCGGGGAGCTGTTTTTT. This sequence encodes CASRGGWSGELFF.

The rearrangement links TRBV13 to TRBJ1-1; D is undetermined. The V end was cut by 8 bases, the J end by 7 bases, with 23 bases between. The CDR3 totals 15 residues. CDR1 is PRHDT and CDR2 is FYEKMQ in the germline V gene (reference sequence). Written as DNA, the CDR3 is TGTGCCAGCTGCCAACCCGAGGATGTGGAGAATGAAGCTTTCTTT. As protein: CASCQPEDVENEAFF.

This rearrangement joins TRBV7-8 to TRBJ2-6; 7 positions match TRBD1. J gave up 2 bases and V 4 bases, and 2 bases lay outside the gene matches. Germline V gene data show CDR1 as SGHVS and CDR2 as FQNEAQ. The CDR3 is 15 amino acids. The CDR3 sequence is CASSSQGAGANVLTF. As DNA, the CDR3 is TGTGCCAGCAGCTCCCAGGGGGCTGGGGCCAACGTCCTGACTTTC.

The V and J genes are TRBV7-8 and TRBJ2-1; D may be TRBD2 (6 bases). Deletions cut 1 base from V and 8 bases from J, with 15 bases between. The CDR3 has 15 residues. The germline V gene has CDR1 SGHVS and CDR2 FQNEAQ. The CDR3 here is CASSLVRPGDYEQFF. In DNA, the CDR3 is TGTGCCAGCAGCTTAGTGCGGCCGGGGGACTATGAGCAGTTCTTC.